The sequence of this T cell receptor beta chain was determined in a study of regulatory T cells in long-lasting Graves disease. Germline V gene lookup returns CDR1 SGHDT and CDR2 YYEEEE. There are 13 residues in the CDR3. V was shortened by 0 bases and J by 7 bases, with 8 bases between the two germline ends. Sample time point: newly diagnosed GD, antithyroid drugs for less than 3 months. TCR sequences were obtained from RNA taken from PBMCs. Building the TCR beta libraries relied on iRepertoire HTBI primers, and CDR3 regions underwent Arm-PCR. TCRdb passed the multiplex PCR reads through MiXCR, listing each CDR3 protein once. This sample has over 500,000 distinct CDR3 sequences; about 16% occur once, and the top ten carry about 17%. This sample also appeared in a second study, on T cells in Graves' hyperthyroidism and ophthalmopathy. This second report adds: Among the patients, aged 18 to 65, hyperthyroidism was newly diagnosed and had lasted under 2 months. Uncontrolled infection, other autoimmune disease, pregnancy or lactation led to exclusion.

The sequenced sample was peripheral blood mononuclear cells (PBMCs), obtained at new diagnosis, from a patient treated with antithyroid drugs. The TCR was taken from a woman aged 30 to 39 with Graves disease. The rearrangement uses TRBV5-6 and TRBJ2-4; the D is unclear. CDR3 DNA sequence: TGTGCCAGCAGCTTGGGGCCCTCGAACATTCAGTACTTC. Encoded protein: CASSLGPSNIQYF.